A single sample gave rise to the 11 T cell receptor beta chains below, sequenced in a study of shared clonotypes between healthy human individuals. Clones were read by immunoSEQ multiplex PCR, and TCRdb kept only the in-frame ones, dropping some. Of 650,000 to 800,000 clones listed, roughly 72% are singletons. The specimen was memory CD4+ T cells sorted from blood. The subset was: CD45RA-negative fraction. These receptor sequences come from a young woman in good health.

The CDR3 protein is CAIHDPRGGSYEQYF. The DNA for the CDR3 is TGTGCCATCCATGATCCTCGGGGGGGATCCTACGAGCAGTACTTC. This sequence joins TRBV28 and TRBJ2-7; 8 bases align to TRBD2. V gave up 10 bases and J gave up 1 base; unmatched junction bases: 12. CDR1 is MDHEN, CDR2 SYDVKM, per germline. This CDR3 is built from 15 residues. The full variable domain, with the rest looked up from reference TRBV28 and TRBJ2-7, is DVKVTQSSRYLVKRTGEKVFLECVQDMDHENMFWYRQDPGLGLRLIYFSYDVKMKEKGDIPEGYSVSREKKERFSLILESASTNQTSMYLCAIHDPRGGSYEQYFGPGTRLTVT.

The rearrangement links TRBV4-1 to TRBJ1-3, with 8 bases lining up with TRBD1. This CDR3 is built from 15 residues. The junction had 8 bases not matched to a gene; V was cut back by 5 bases and J by 5 bases. The germline V gene encodes CDR1 MGHRA and CDR2 YSYEKL. The CDR3 sequence is CASSTAGTGRNTIYF. CDR3 sequence (DNA): TGCGCCAGCAGCACGGCCGGGACAGGCCGAAACACCATATATTTT.

Comment on this clone: Other DNA sequences in the sample encode the same CDR3. The chain has TRBV5-4 and TRBJ2-3; D ambiguous. Germline V gives CDR1 SGHNT, CDR2 YYREEE (reference sequence). This CDR3 is 13 amino acids long. V was cut by 2 bases and J by 2 bases, with 6 bases left in between. CDR3 DNA: TGTGCCAGCAGCTTCCCCCACACAGATACGCAGTATTTT. Its translation: CASSFPHTDTQYF.

This sequence joins TRBV7-2 and TRBJ2-7; TRBD2 matches 13 bases. With V trimmed by 5 bases and J by 1 base, 5 bases remained unmatched. Per the germline V gene, CDR1 is SGHTA and CDR2 is FQGNSA. The CDR3 totals 16 residues. This CDR3 reads CASSRTSGSTSYEQYF. CDR3 DNA: TGTGCCAGCAGCCGGACTAGCGGGAGTACGTCCTACGAGCAGTACTTC.

The chain combines TRBV7-9 with TRBJ1-1; D gene uncertain. This CDR3 comprises 13 residues. Germline CDR1 and CDR2: SEHNR and FQNEAQ (reference sequence). Between the trimmed V and J ends, which lost 2 bases and 3 bases, there was a span of 7 bases. The CDR3 nucleotides read TGTGCCAGCAGCTTACGGACTGACACTGAAGCTTTCTTT. Amino acid sequence: CASSLRTDTEAFF.

The CDR3 loop is CASSERPTREQYF. The DNA for the CDR3 is TGTGCCAGCAGTGAACGGCCAACTCGAGAGCAGTACTTC. The chain combines TRBV2 with TRBJ2-7; no clear D. The CDR3 totals 13 residues. V was cut by 2 bases and J by 7 bases, with 12 bases left in between. CDR1 and CDR2 from the germline V gene are SNHLY and FYNNEI.

The V call is TRBV19, the J call TRBJ1-5; 7 bases are a match to TRBD1. This CDR3 has 13 amino acids. Germline CDR1 LNHDA, CDR2 SQIVND (reference sequence). V shed 7 bases and J 5 bases; nucleotides not matched to a gene: 5. CDR3 nucleotides: TGTGCCAGTAAAACGACAGGGCATCAGCCCCAGCATTTT. Protein: CASKTTGHQPQHF.

The J gene is TRBJ2-1, the V gene TRBV9; 11 bases align to TRBD2. The CDR3 spans 14 residues. Germline V gene data show CDR1 as SGDLS and CDR2 as YYNGEE. The V gene end was trimmed by 2 bases and the J gene end by 8 bases; junction bases not matched to a gene: 3. CDR3 nucleotide sequence: TGTGCCAGCAGCGTTAGCGGGAGGGAGGATGAGCAGTTCTTC. Protein product: CASSVSGREDEQFF.

The V call is TRBV10-3, the J call TRBJ2-3; 11 nucleotides agree with TRBD2. CDR3 length: 17 residues. V was pared by 2 bases and J by 2 bases, with 6 bases of the junction left unmatched. Germline V gene data show CDR1 as ENHRY and CDR2 as SYGVKD. The CDR3 spells CAISEPLAGETTDTQYF. CDR3 sequence (DNA): TGTGCCATCAGTGAGCCACTAGCGGGAGAAACCACAGATACGCAGTATTTT.

This rearrangement joins TRBV28 to TRBJ1-4; D is unresolved. This CDR3 contains 14 residues. The V gene's germline CDR1 is MDHEN and CDR2 SYDVKM. V shed 5 bases and J shed 7 bases, with 14 bases lying between them. The CDR3 nucleotides are TGTGCCAGCAGTCAGAGTGGCCAGAGTGAAAAACTGTTTTTT. Its protein product is CASSQSGQSEKLFF.

The gene calls are TRBV18 and TRBJ2-7, with 7 bases fitting TRBD1. Germline V gives CDR1 KGHSH, CDR2 LQKENI. CDR3 length: 14 residues. Germline trimming cut 1 base from V and 5 bases from J; bases unmatched to any gene: 5. CDR3 loop: CASSPQGARNEQYF. DNA of the CDR3: TGTGCCAGCTCACCACAGGGGGCTCGAAACGAGCAGTACTTC.